The sequence of this T cell receptor beta chain was determined in a study of T-cell memory formation after mild COVID-19 (dated by TCRdb to the early 2020s). About the investigation overall: TCR sequence clusters from the two donors were largely donor specific. The cohort was made up of two young adult volunteers, one female and one male, who were previously healthy. Longitudinal TCRalpha and TCRbeta repertoire sequencing tracked T-cell clones expanding and contracting after mild COVID-19 in a couple of donors.

Turning to this clonotype: There is no known antigen for this receptor. Base qualities were left out, and no much larger clone turns up one base away.

Overall study results and their limits: Contracting CD4+ clones turned up mainly in the CM and EM memory subsets, whereas EMRA was where CD8+ clones were enriched. SARS-CoV-2 specificity of the second-wave clones peaking on day 37 was not confirmed. Some responding clones were detected in pre-infection memory, which suggested that pre-existing cross-reactive memory T cells had joined the SARS-CoV-2 response. Balanced CD4/CD8 phenotypes were observed for clones contracting from day 15 to 85, whereas a bias towards CD4+ was observed for a second wave of clones expanding from day 15 to 37. Only a couple of mild cases were covered in the study, and larger cohorts including severe cases with pre-infection samples were considered necessary.

PBMCs were isolated by Ficoll-Paque density gradient centrifugation. The sequencer listed for this sample is Illumina NovaSeq 6000. TCRalpha and TCRbeta cDNA libraries were constructed by 5'RACE with constant-segment primers, with sample barcodes and unique molecular identifiers being introduced. RNA was extracted from every sample with Trizol reagent. Amplification of the libraries took two PCR steps, and the second step added a second sample barcode plus Illumina TruSeq adapters. The libraries were sequenced on an Illumina NovaSeq using 2 x 150 bp paired-end reads. The paper's data handling went like this. With migec v1.2.7, reads were demultiplexed and then collapsed into UMI-guided consensus sequences. With mixcr v2.1.11, UMI consensuses were aligned to TRA and TRB V and J templates and assembled into clonotypes. A clonotype was counted as expanded or contracted only if both edgeR and NoisET called the change significant, with noise models trained on biological replicates. For edgeR calls, a false discovery rate-adjusted p below 0.01 and a log2 fold-change threshold of 1 were applied. As an exploratory analysis of dynamics, max-normalized trajectories of the 1000 most abundant clonotypes were examined with PCA combined with hierarchical clustering. Each responding clone was given a CD4 or CD8 phenotype based on the CD4+ and CD8+ repertoires, which had been sequenced separately. TCRdb's own reprocessing of the public reads used fastp at Q25 and MiXCR and kept productive beta chains. Every CDR3 protein is listed once, alongside the most common genes and DNA of its rows. TCRdb's processing, not the authors', yielded these V and J calls. This sample holds approximately 300,000 distinct CDR3 sequences; roughly 15% were observed only once. The ten largest clones represent about a fifth of the sample.

V and J lose 3 bases and 5 bases, and a span of 17 bases separates them. The CDR3 covers 15 residues, taking in both the cysteine and the phenylalanine. Here the CDR3 DNA is all that survives: 45 bases in frame from base 1. For CDR1 and CDR2, the germline V gene lists SNHLY and FYNNEI. The sample was PBMCs or a T cell subset sorted from them (not recorded which). The chain is encoded by TRBV2 joined to TRBJ2-7; the D gene could be either TRBD1 or TRBD2, each agreeing at 6 bases. The origin of this receptor is a man aged 18 to 29 who had mild COVID-19 (a few samples of this study predate the infection). The sample titles of this study are shuffled in the database, so cell type and time point are left out; the donor was told from shared clones. The CDR3: CASSDQGGRGDEQYF. The nucleotide sequence reads TGTGCCAGCAGTGATCAAGGGGGGCGAGGAGACGAGCAGTACTTC.